This TCR beta chain emerged from a study of cytomegalovirus exposure and HLA in healthy donors. The PCR was carried out with 60 Vbeta primers and 13 Jbeta primers. Assay used: immunoSEQ multiplex PCR; TCRdb lists only in-frame clones, some missing. The sample consists of about 170,000 clones, roughly 83% of them appearing once. The sequence was collected from a boy between 2 and 10 years old in good health and CMV-seronegative. Source material: PBMCs.

CDR3 coding DNA: TGTGCCAGCAGCCACCCCCAGGGCGGGGTAGAGCAGTTCTTC. It translates to CASSHPQGGVEQFF. This chain links TRBV4-2 with TRBJ2-1, with D maybe TRBD2 (6 bases). The CDR3 runs 14 residues. V lost 3 bases and J lost 10, with 16 bases in between. From germline, CDR1 is LGHNA and CDR2 YNFKEQ.